One sample yielded the 20 T cell receptor beta chains listed below, sequenced in a study of shared clonotypes between healthy human individuals. Only in-frame clones appear in the TCRdb table, and some are missing; sequencing was by immunoSEQ multiplex PCR. The table lists roughly 500,000 clones, around 78% of them singletons, with approximately 12% in the top ten. The sample was PBMCs. These receptors came from a woman aged 40 to 55 in good health. Some clones in this sample may be carry-over from other donors' samples.

A word on this clone: A read error may produce the germline difference seen at one junction end. CDR3 sequence reads: CAGSPLTLDRDGGNEQFF. CDR3 DNA sequence: TGCGCCGGCAGCCCACTGACCCTTGACAGGGATGGAGGCAATGAGCAGTTCTTC. The chain combines TRBV5-1 with TRBJ2-1; 7 bases map to TRBD1. The CDR3 contains 18 residues. Germline CDR1 and CDR2: SGHRS and YFSETQ.

This chain uses TRBV6-5 with TRBJ2-7; D gene unclear. The CDR3 length is 13 residues. V was trimmed by 7 bases and J by 1 base, leaving 11 bases between them. Germline V gives CDR1 MNHEY, CDR2 SVGAGI. In DNA form, the CDR3 reads TGTGCCAGCACTCCCCCGGGTTCCTACGAGCAGTACTTC. Its translation: CASTPPGSYEQYF.

The genes are TRBV14 and TRBJ1-1, with D unresolved. The V end was cut by 3 bases, the J end by 4 bases, with 9 bases between. Per germline, CDR1 SGHDN and CDR2 FVKESK. The CDR3 length is 13 residues. The CDR3 loop reads CASSQWGGTEAFF. In DNA form, the CDR3 reads TGTGCCAGCAGCCAGTGGGGTGGCACTGAAGCTTTCTTT.

Points on this clone: A read error may explain this, as a much larger clone is one base away. The CDR3 DNA reads TGTGCCTGGACCGGACCGTCTTCCTACGAGCAGTACTTC. Protein: CAWTGPSSYEQYF. The chain uses TRBV30 and TRBJ2-7; D call uncertain. The V gene lost 4 bases and the J gene lost 1 base, with 11 bases spanning the gap. This CDR3 is built from 13 residues. Germline V lookup: CDR1 GTSNPN, CDR2 SVGIG (reference sequence).

A note on this clone: The same CDR3 arises from other DNA sequences in this sample as well. The V gene is TRBV15, the J gene TRBJ2-7; the D is unclear. This CDR3 has 14 amino acids. V was shortened by 3 bases and J by 1 base, with 10 bases between the two germline ends. Germline CDR1 is LNHNV and CDR2 is YYDKDF (reference sequence). CDR3 loop: CATSRGGDSYEQYF. The CDR3 DNA reads as TGTGCCACCAGCAGGGGTGGGGATTCCTACGAGCAGTACTTC.

The chain carries TRBV5-8 and TRBJ1-1; maybe TRBD1 (6 bases). Germline CDR1 SGHTS, CDR2 YDEGEE. V lost 2 bases and J 6 bases, leaving 11 bases between the germline ends. The CDR3 runs to 13 residues. The CDR3 coding sequence is TGTGCCAGCAGCTTCAGGGGAGTGGCTGAAGCTTTCTTT. Its protein is CASSFRGVAEAFF. The full variable domain, its missing parts supplied by reference TRBV5-8 and TRBJ1-1, is EAGVTQSPTHLIKTRGQQATLRCSPISGHTSVYWYQQALGLGLQFLLWYDEGEERNRGNFPPRFSGRQFPNYSSELNVNALELEDSALYLCASSFRGVAEAFFGQGTRLTVV.

This clone has a handful of counts. The chain employs TRBV21-1 and TRBJ1-5. TRBV21-1 corresponds to a pseudogene. CDR3 length: 16 residues. The CDR3 bases are TGTGCCAGCAGCCCCCGCTGGGTGTATAGCAATCAGCCCCAGCATTTT. Its translation: CASSPRWVYSNQPQHF.

The V gene is TRBV11-2, the J gene TRBJ2-7, with D unclear. The CDR3 is made up of 15 amino acids. V lost 0 bases and J lost 3, with 12 bases in between. The germline V gene has CDR1 SGHAT and CDR2 FQNNGV. CDR3 loop: CASSLDLVGYYEQYF. The CDR3 region has the DNA TGTGCCAGCAGCTTAGATCTGGTCGGGTACTACGAGCAGTACTTC.

J is TRBJ2-5 and V is TRBV28, with 8 positions matching TRBD1. The CDR3 totals 15 residues. Germline V gene lookup returns CDR1 MDHEN and CDR2 SYDVKM. V gave up 4 bases and J gave up 2 bases; unmatched junction bases: 6. The CDR3 bases are TGTGCCAGCAGTTCTCCGGGACAGGTTCAAGAGACCCAGTACTTC. Amino acid sequence: CASSSPGQVQETQYF.

V is TRBV19 and J is TRBJ1-5; the D is unclear. CDR3 length: 16 residues. Germline values: CDR1 LNHDA, CDR2 SQIVND (reference sequence). V gave up 7 bases and J gave up 2 bases, with 18 bases separating them. CDR3 nucleotide sequence: TGTGCCAGTACCCCTCGAGGTATCGGGGGCAATCAGCCCCAGCATTTT. Translating gives CASTPRGIGGNQPQHF.

The genes are TRBV4-2 and TRBJ2-7, with 9 bases matching TRBD1. CDR1 and CDR2 from the germline V gene are LGHNA and YNFKEQ. J gave up 2 bases and V 3 bases, and 8 bases lay outside the gene matches. The CDR3 is 16 amino acids. CDR3 loop: CASSQPPGQGAYEQYF. CDR3 in DNA: TGTGCCAGCAGCCAGCCCCCGGGACAGGGAGCCTACGAGCAGTACTTC.

The chain combines TRBV2 with TRBJ2-1; 9 bases match TRBD1. V lost 6 bases and J lost 10; bases outside the gene matches: 4. Looked up from germline, CDR1 is SNHLY and CDR2 is FYNNEI. The CDR3 sequence is 12 residues long. The DNA of the CDR3 is TGTGCCAGCAGCCTAGGGACAGGGGAGCAGTTCTTC. Translated: CASSLGTGEQFF.

CDR3 region: CASSKRKGQGGNQPQHF. The CDR3 DNA is TGTGCCAGCAGCAAACGGAAAGGGCAGGGAGGGAATCAGCCCCAGCATTTT. The chain couples TRBV21-1 to TRBJ1-5. TRBV21-1 is listed as a pseudogene. The CDR3 contains 17 residues.

With respect to this clone: The sample carries other DNA sequences with the same CDR3. The chain joins TRBV29-1 to TRBJ2-7; no clear D gene. Trimming cost V 4 bases and J 1 base, with 11 bases left between them. This CDR3 spans 13 amino acids. Germline loops: CDR1 SQVTM, CDR2 ANQGSEA. The CDR3 DNA follows: TGCAGCGTTGCGGCCGGTGGATCCTACGAGCAGTACTTC. Protein product: CSVAAGGSYEQYF.

The J gene is TRBJ2-1, the V gene TRBV4-1; 8 bases agree with TRBD2. The CDR3 has 15 residues. Germline CDR1 reads MGHRA; CDR2 reads YSYEKL. The J segment lost 3 bases and the V segment lost 8 bases, leaving 9 bases of the junction unmatched. The CDR3, as DNA: TGCGCCAGCTTACAGCGGAGCGGGGGCTACAATGAGCAGTTCTTC. This gives the protein CASLQRSGGYNEQFF.

J is TRBJ1-1 and V is TRBV14; D remains ambiguous. Deletions cut 4 bases from V and 9 bases from J, with 15 bases between. The CDR3 has 13 amino acids. The germline gives CDR1 SGHDN, CDR2 FVKESK. In nucleotides, the CDR3 is TGTGCCAGCAGCCCCACCCGGACCGGGAAAGCTTTCTTT. It translates to CASSPTRTGKAFF.

The chain is built from TRBV7-2 and TRBJ1-1; 9 positions agree with TRBD1. Germline lookup yields CDR1 SGHTA and CDR2 FQGNSA. This CDR3 has 12 residues. The ends lost 5 bases at V and 10 bases at J; junction bases unmatched: 5. The CDR3 nucleotides are TGTGCCAGCAGCCGCGACAGGGGGGGAGCTTTCTTT. Its protein product is CASSRDRGGAFF.

The chain combines TRBV11-2 with TRBJ1-6; no reliable D call. This CDR3 has 13 amino acids. The germline gives CDR1 SGHAT, CDR2 FQNNGV. Trimming took 5 bases from V and 5 from J, leaving 7 bases between them. The CDR3 nucleotides read TGTGCCAGCAGCCATCCCAATAATTCACCCCTCCACTTT. Translation gives CASSHPNNSPLHF. Full variable domain (missing parts from reference TRBV11-2 and TRBJ1-6): EAGVAQSPRYKIIEKRQSVAFWCNPISGHATLYWYQQILGQGPKLLIQFQNNGVVDDSQLPKDRFSAERLKGVDSTLKIQPAKLEDSAVYLCASSHPNNSPLHFGNGTRLTVT.

This rearrangement joins TRBV7-9 to TRBJ1-1; 8 bases line up with TRBD1. CDR1 SEHNR and CDR2 FQNEAQ come from the germline V gene (reference sequence). V gave up 6 bases and J gave up 6 bases; unmatched junction bases: 3. This CDR3 comprises 12 residues. The CDR3 DNA sequence: TGTGCCAGCAGATTGGACAGGGCTGAAGCTTTCTTT. This codes for CASRLDRAEAFF.

To note about this clone: Other DNA sequences in the same sample also yield this CDR3. This chain uses TRBV5-1 with TRBJ2-7, with a tentative D call TRBD2 (5 bases). Trimming pared 3 bases from V and 4 bases from J, leaving 14 bases between. Germline CDR1 reads SGHRS; CDR2 reads YFSETQ. The CDR3 has 14 amino acids. CDR3 in DNA: TGCGCCAGCAGCTCGGGAAGTGGTGCTTACGAGCAGTACTTC. Its protein is CASSSGSGAYEQYF.